The entry that follows covers one T cell receptor (beta chain) sequence. This sample is part of a study of blood T cell repertoires in COVID-19. Background on the study: Spain, Italy and the United States supplied samples that represented acute and convalescent COVID-19. T cells, B-cell-depleted T cells, or PBMCs provided the cDNA or gDNA that served as material.

Under the authors' procedure: By means of reference gene primer amplification, nucleated cell counts were estimated. Measured with immunoSEQ multiplex PCR; TCRdb has only the in-frame clones, and not every one. The DNA was the basis for D and trimming; V, J and clone size are from that table. The sample includes 130,000 to 150,000 clones, roughly 84% of them seen just once. From germline, CDR1 is SGHTA and CDR2 FQGNSA. J lost 6 bases, V lost 5 bases, and 5 bases had no gene match. The CDR3 runs to 14 residues. The material sequenced was peripheral blood. The chain links TRBV7-2 to TRBJ2-7; TRBD1 aligns across 12 bases. The TCR was taken from a human donor in a cohort sampled during active COVID-19. The CDR3 bases are TGTGCCAGCAGCCTACAGGGACAGGGGGCCGAGCAGTACTTC. Translating it yields CASSLQGQGAEQYF.